This T cell receptor beta chain came from a study of cytomegalovirus exposure and HLA in healthy donors. Study-level findings and limits: A later analysis showed HLA-associated TCR beta chains outstripping equally common others in clonal expansion. HLA restriction was apparent for most CMV-associated TCR beta chains in a later analysis. There was a cluster of highly shared sequence variants that was likely a sequencing artifact. Most subjects' HLA-A and HLA-B alleles were reportedly predicted from TCR beta sequences.

The PCR had 60 Vbeta and 13 Jbeta primers. Using immunoSEQ multiplex PCR, the repertoire was profiled, and TCRdb retains in-frame clones only, with some absent. Among some 120,000 clones listed, 77% were seen once. Germline V gene sequence: CDR1 WNHNN, CDR2 SYGVQD (reference sequence). Trimming shortened V by 10 bases and J by 0 bases, and 19 bases separated the two germline ends. CDR3 length equals 17 residues. On this clone itself: Antigen: not known.

What was sequenced was PBMCs. The chain links TRBV10-1 to TRBJ1-6, with D perhaps matching TRBD1 (6 bases). This clonotype originated in a man aged 18 to 29 in good health and CMV-seropositive. The CDR3 loop is CATGAGLLSSYNSPLHF. The DNA of the CDR3 is TGCGCCACAGGGGCCGGACTCCTGAGCTCCTATAATTCACCCCTCCACTTT.